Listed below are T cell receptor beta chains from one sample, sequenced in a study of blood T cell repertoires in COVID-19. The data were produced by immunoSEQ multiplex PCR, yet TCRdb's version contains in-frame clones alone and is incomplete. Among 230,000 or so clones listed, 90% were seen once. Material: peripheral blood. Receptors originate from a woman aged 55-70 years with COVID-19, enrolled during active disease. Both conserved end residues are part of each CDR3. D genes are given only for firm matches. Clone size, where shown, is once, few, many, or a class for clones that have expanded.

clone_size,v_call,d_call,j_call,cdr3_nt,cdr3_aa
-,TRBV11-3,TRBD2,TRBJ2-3,TGTGCCAGCAGCTGGGGACTAGGCAGCACAGATACGCAGTATTTT,CASSWGLGSTDTQYF
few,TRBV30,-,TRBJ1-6,TGTGCCTGGAGATCGGGACTAAGTAATTCACCCCTCCACTTT,CAWRSGLSNSPLHF
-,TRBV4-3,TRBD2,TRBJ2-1,TGCGCCAGCAGCCAATACCTAGCGGGGGGGCCGGGGTCCTACAATGAGCAGTTCTTC,CASSQYLAGGPGSYNEQFF
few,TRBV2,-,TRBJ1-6,TGTGCCAGTACTAAGGGCAGGGTGAGTAATTCACCCCTCCACTTT,CASTKGRVSNSPLHF
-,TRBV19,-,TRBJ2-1,TGTGCCAGTAGTGGCGGGGTATACAATGAGCAGTTCTTC,CASSGGVYNEQFF
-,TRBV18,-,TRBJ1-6,TGTGCCAGCTCACCATTTAGCGCGGCCTTGGATTCACCCCTCCACTTT,CASSPFSAALDSPLHF
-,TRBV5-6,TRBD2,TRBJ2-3,TGTGCCAGCAGCTTGACGGGAGGCGGCACAGATACGCAGTATTTT,CASSLTGGGTDTQYF
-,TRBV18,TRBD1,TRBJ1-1,TGTGCCAGCTCACTAGAACAGGGGAAGAACACTGAAGCTTTCTTT,CASSLEQGKNTEAFF
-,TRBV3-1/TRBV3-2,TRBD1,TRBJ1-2,TGTGCCAGCAGCCACACCGGGACAGCCGACGGCGCCACCTTC,CASSHTGTADGATF
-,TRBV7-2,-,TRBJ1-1,TGTGCCAGCAGCTCCAGGACAGCGATGCGTCAACCTGAAGCTTTCTTT,CASSSRTAMRQPEAFF
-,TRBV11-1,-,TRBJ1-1,TGTGCCAGCAGCTTAGTCCGTTCTCTGGCCCAAGCTTTCTTT,CASSLVRSLAQAFF
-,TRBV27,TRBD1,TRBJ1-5,TGTGCCAGCAGTTCCAGGGGGCAGGGTGGCAATCAGCCCCAGCATTTT,CASSSRGQGGNQPQHF
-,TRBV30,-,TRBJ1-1,TGTGCCTGGAGTGTTACAAACACTGAAGCTTTCTTT,CAWSVTNTEAFF
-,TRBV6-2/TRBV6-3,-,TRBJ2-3,TGTGCCAGCAGTTACTCGTGGCAAGATACGCAGTATTTT,CASSYSWQDTQYF
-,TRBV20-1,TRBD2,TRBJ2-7,TGCAGTGCCTGGGAGGGTGACGAGCAGTACTTC,CSAWEGDEQYF
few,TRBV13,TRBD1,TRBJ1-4,TGTGCCAGCACCAACGACAGGGGCAGTGAAAAACTGTTTTTT,CASTNDRGSEKLFF
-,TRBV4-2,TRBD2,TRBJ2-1,TGTGCCAGCAGCCATCAATTACTAGCGGGGCCTTACAATGAGCAGTTCTTC,CASSHQLLAGPYNEQFF
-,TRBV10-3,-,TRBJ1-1,TGTGCCATCAGAGCTGAAGGGAGGGCTTTCTTT,CAIRAEGRAFF
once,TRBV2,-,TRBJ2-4,TGTGCCAGCAGCCGAGAAATAGCCAAAAACATTCAGTACTTC,CASSREIAKNIQYF
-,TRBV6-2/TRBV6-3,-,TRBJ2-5,TGTGCCAGCAGTTACTCGTGGGGGCAGGGGGAGACCCAGTACTTC,CASSYSWGQGETQYF
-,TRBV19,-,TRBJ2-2,TGTGCCAGTAGTACTACTCGGGGTACCGGGGAGCTGTTTTTT,CASSTTRGTGELFF
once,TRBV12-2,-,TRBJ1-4,TGTGCAAGTCGCTTCGAGGGACAGGGGGCAACTAATGAAAAACTGTTTTTT,CASRFEGQGATNEKLFF
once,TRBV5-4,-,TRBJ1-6,TGTGCCAGCAGCCTACAGGGCGATAATTCACCCCTCCACTTT,CASSLQGDNSPLHF
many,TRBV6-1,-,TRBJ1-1,TGTGCCAGCAGTGACAGGATGAACACTGAAGCTTTCTTT,CASSDRMNTEAFF
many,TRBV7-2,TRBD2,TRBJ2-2,TGTGCCAGCAGCTTGGCGGGGGGCACCGGGGAGCTGTTTTTT,CASSLAGGTGELFF
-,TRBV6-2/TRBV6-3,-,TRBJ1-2,TGTGCCAGCAGTTACTCATCCGTTAATGGCTACACCTTC,CASSYSSVNGYTF
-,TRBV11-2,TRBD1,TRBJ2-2,TGTGCCAGCAGCACCAACAGGGGCCCGAACACCGGGGAGCTGTTTTTT,CASSTNRGPNTGELFF
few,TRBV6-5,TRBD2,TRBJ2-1,TGTGCCAGCGCCATACGAGCGGGGGCGATGGGTGAGCAGTTCTTC,CASAIRAGAMGEQFF
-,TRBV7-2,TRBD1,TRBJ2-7,TGTGCCAGCAGCACCCGGGACAGGGACGAGCAGTACTTC,CASSTRDRDEQYF
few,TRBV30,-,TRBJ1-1,TGTGCCTGGAGTCCGAGGGGGGAAGCTTTCTTT,CAWSPRGEAFF
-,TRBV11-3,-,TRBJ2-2,TGTGCCAGCAGCTTCTCGCAGTCAAACACCGGGGAGCTGTTTTTT,CASSFSQSNTGELFF
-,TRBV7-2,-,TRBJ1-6,TGTGCCAGCAGCTTAGAACGGGGGTCAGGATCACCCCTCCACTTT,CASSLERGSGSPLHF
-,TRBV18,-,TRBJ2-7,TGTGCCAGCTCTGGCGCCCCCGGAGCCTACGAGCAGTACTTC,CASSGAPGAYEQYF
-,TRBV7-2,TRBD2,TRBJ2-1,TGTGCCAGCAGCTTAGCTGCTAGCGGGGGGATTTACAATGAGCAGTTCTTC,CASSLAASGGIYNEQFF
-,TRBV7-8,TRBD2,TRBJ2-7,TGTGCCAGCACCCCCGGGGGGACCTACGAGCAGTACTTC,CASTPGGTYEQYF
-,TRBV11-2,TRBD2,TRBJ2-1,TGTGCCAGCAGCCCAACCGGGACTAGCTTGGGTGAGCAGTTCTTC,CASSPTGTSLGEQFF
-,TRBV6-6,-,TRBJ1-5,TGTGCCAGCATTCCAACTCAGGGAGGAGGCCCCCAGCATTTT,CASIPTQGGGPQHF
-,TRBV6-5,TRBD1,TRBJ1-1,TGTGCCAGCGTGTTAGACAGGGGGAACACTGAAGCTTTCTTT,CASVLDRGNTEAFF
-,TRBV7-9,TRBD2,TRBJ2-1,TGTGCCAGCAGCCTACTAGCGGGGGGAACCTGGAATGAGCAGTTCTTC,CASSLLAGGTWNEQFF
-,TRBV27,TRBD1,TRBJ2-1,TGTGCCAGCAGTGACAGGGACTCCTACAATGAGCAGTTCTTC,CASSDRDSYNEQFF
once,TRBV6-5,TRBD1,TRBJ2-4,TGTGCCAGCATCCCAACGGGACAGGAAAACATTCAGTACTTC,CASIPTGQENIQYF
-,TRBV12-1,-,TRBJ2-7,TGTGCCAGCCCGTACGAGCAGTACTTC,CASPYEQYF
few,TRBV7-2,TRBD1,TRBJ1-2,TGTGCCAGCAGCCAGGGGACAGGGCTCCTAGGCTACACCTTC,CASSQGTGLLGYTF
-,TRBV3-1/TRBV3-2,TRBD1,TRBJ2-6,TGTGCCAGCAGCCACATGGGACAGGGTGCAATCTACTCTGGGGCCAACGTCCTGACTTTC,CASSHMGQGAIYSGANVLTF
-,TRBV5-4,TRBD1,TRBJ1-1,TGTGCCAGCAGCTTGATAGGGCAGGGGGCGACTGAAGCTTTCTTT,CASSLIGQGATEAFF